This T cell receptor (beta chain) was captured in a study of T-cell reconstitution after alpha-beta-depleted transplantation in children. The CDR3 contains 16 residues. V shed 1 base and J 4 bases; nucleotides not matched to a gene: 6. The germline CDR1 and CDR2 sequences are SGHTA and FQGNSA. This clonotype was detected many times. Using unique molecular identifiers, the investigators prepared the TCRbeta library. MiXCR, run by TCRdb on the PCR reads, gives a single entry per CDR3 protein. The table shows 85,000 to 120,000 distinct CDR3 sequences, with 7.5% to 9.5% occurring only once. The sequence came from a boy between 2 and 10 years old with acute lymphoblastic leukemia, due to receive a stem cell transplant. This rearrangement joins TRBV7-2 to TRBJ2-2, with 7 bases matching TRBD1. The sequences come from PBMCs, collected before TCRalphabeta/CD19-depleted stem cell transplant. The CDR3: CASSLDRGRSTGELFF. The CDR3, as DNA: TGTGCCAGCAGCTTAGACAGGGGTCGGAGCACCGGGGAGCTGTTTTTT.